The 25 T cell receptor beta chains given below trace back to one sample, sequenced in a study of naive and memory T cell subsets. The beta constant-region primer was an equimolar mix of two oligonucleotides covering TRBC1 and TRBC2. TCRdb passed the UMI-ligation and nested PCR reads through MiXCR, listing each CDR3 protein once. The sample includes some 87,000 distinct CDR3 sequences, 5.5% to 8.5% of them seen just once. Source material: central memory CD4+ T cells from blood. These receptors were collected from a human donor in good health.

The table lists this clonotype with a few counts. This chain connects TRBV13 to TRBJ1-1, with 9 positions matching TRBD1. The V and J ends lost 5 bases and 4 bases, in that order; junction bases with no gene match: 11. The germline CDR1 and CDR2 sequences are PRHDT and FYEKMQ (reference sequence). The CDR3 extends over 16 amino acids. The CDR3: CASSTDRGRISTEAFF. The CDR3 DNA sequence: TGTGCCAGCAGCACGGACAGGGGCAGGATAAGCACTGAAGCTTTCTTT.

The V gene is TRBV6-2 or TRBV6-3, the J gene TRBJ1-1; TRBD1 is a possible D gene (5 bases). The germline V gene has CDR1 MNHEY and CDR2 SVGEGT. With 4 bases removed from V and 0 bases from J, the gap between germline ends came to 15 bases. The CDR3 has 16 residues. CDR3 bases: TGTGCCAGCAGTTCCAGGACGCAGGGCTTGAACACTGAAGCTTTCTTT. This translates into CASSSRTQGLNTEAFF.

This clonotype showed up just a few times. The rearrangement links TRBV5-1 to TRBJ2-6; D call uncertain. Per the germline V gene, CDR1 is SGHRS and CDR2 is YFSETQ. Trimming left V 1 base short and J 3 bases short, with 8 bases between. The CDR3 runs 15 residues. CDR3 sequence reads: CASSLITFGANVLTF. CDR3 nucleotides: TGCGCCAGCAGCTTGATTACGTTTGGGGCCAACGTCCTGACTTTC.

This clonotype occurred many times. The chain couples TRBV7-9 to TRBJ1-2; D uncertain. CDR1 and CDR2 from the germline V gene are SEHNR and FQNEAQ (reference sequence). The germline V and J ends were trimmed by 5 bases and 4 bases, with 8 bases remaining between them. The CDR3 sequence is 12 residues long. In DNA, the CDR3 is TGTGCCAGCAGCAGGGTTTCCTATGGCTACACCTTC. Protein: CASSRVSYGYTF.

This clonotype has a count of ten or more. The chain couples TRBV19 to TRBJ1-1; D remains ambiguous. The germline V and J ends were trimmed by 6 bases and 7 bases, with 9 bases remaining between them. From germline, CDR1 is LNHDA and CDR2 SQIVND (reference sequence). The length of the CDR3 is 11 residues. The CDR3: CASRDLGEAFF. The CDR3 nucleotides read TGTGCCAGTAGGGACTTGGGTGAAGCTTTCTTT.

This clonotype was detected ten times or more. CDR3 bases: TGTGCCAGCAGCTCCGAGACAGGGGGCAATAACTATGGCTACACCTTC. Its translation is CASSSETGGNNYGYTF. This chain links TRBV7-9 with TRBJ1-2, with 10 positions matching TRBD1. CDR3 size: 16 residues. Germline V CDR1 and CDR2: SEHNR, FQNEAQ (reference sequence). V dropped 4 bases and J dropped 1; count of bases not matched to a gene: 6.

Only a few counts were recorded for this clonotype. V is TRBV18 and J is TRBJ2-7, with D unresolved. The CDR3 runs to 13 residues. Looked up from germline, CDR1 is KGHSH and CDR2 is LQKENI. Trimming removed 6 bases at V and 0 bases at J, with 9 bases between. CDR3 coding DNA: TGTGCCAGCTCCGCACAGTACTCCTACGAGCAGTACTTC. As protein: CASSAQYSYEQYF.

At least ten counts were recorded for this clonotype. The chain employs TRBV12-3 or TRBV12-4 and TRBJ1-5; tentative D call: TRBD1 (5 bases). The CDR3 is made up of 17 amino acids. The V end lost 11 bases, the J end lost 2 bases, and 25 bases lay between the germline ends. CDR3 DNA: TGTGCCTCCAAAGGAGGTGTGCAGGGCGATCGCAATCAGCCCCAGCATTTT. It is translated as CASKGGVQGDRNQPQHF.

This clonotype was detected many times. This chain uses TRBV5-1 with TRBJ2-3, with D hard to call. V was shortened by 0 bases and J by 2 bases, with 7 bases between the two germline ends. CDR3 length: 14 amino acids. The V gene's germline CDR1 is SGHRS and CDR2 YFSETQ. The CDR3: CASSLAGNTDTQYF. CDR3 DNA: TGCGCCAGCAGCTTGGCCGGTAACACAGATACGCAGTATTTT.

The chain joins TRBV25-1 to TRBJ1-6; 7 nucleotides agree with TRBD1. The germline V gene has CDR1 MGHDK and CDR2 SYGVNS. With V trimmed by 2 bases and J by 2 bases, 15 bases remained unmatched. This CDR3 region has 20 residues. In nucleotides, the CDR3 is TGTGCCAGCAGTGAACCCCCCCGACAGGGATCGGGAACCTATAATTCACCCCTCCACTTT. This gives the protein CASSEPPRQGSGTYNSPLHF.

The table lists this clonotype with a count of one. J is TRBJ1-5 and V is TRBV19, with 7 bases matching TRBD1. With V trimmed by 4 bases and J by 0 bases, 9 bases remained unmatched. Germline CDR1 is LNHDA and CDR2 is SQIVND (reference sequence). The CDR3 runs to 17 residues. The DNA for the CDR3 is TGTGCCAGTAGTAGCTGGACAGGAGTATATAGCAATCAGCCCCAGCATTTT. Protein sequence: CASSSWTGVYSNQPQHF.

This clonotype was seen many times. This chain links TRBV15 with TRBJ2-1; D call uncertain. V lost 5 bases, J lost 10 bases, and 12 bases lay in between. The V gene's germline CDR1 is LNHNV and CDR2 YYDKDF (reference sequence). CDR3 size: 12 residues. DNA of the CDR3: TGTGCCACCAGCTCTCGCTCGTCAGAGCAGTTCTTC. This encodes CATSSRSSEQFF.

This chain joins TRBV5-4 and TRBJ1-2, with D maybe TRBD1 (6 bases). CDR1 is SGHNT and CDR2 is YYREEE in the germline V gene (reference sequence). V gave up 0 bases and J gave up 2 bases, with 11 bases separating them. This CDR3 has 15 residues. CDR3 nucleotides: TGTGCCAGCAGCTTGGATCAGGGGCTCAACTATGGCTACACCTTC. This sequence encodes CASSLDQGLNYGYTF.

This clonotype showed up many times. The V and J genes are TRBV4-3 and TRBJ1-5; D is unclear. Looked up from germline, CDR1 is LGHNA and CDR2 is YSLEER. The CDR3 contains 15 residues. The germline V and J ends were trimmed by 0 bases and 1 base, with 7 bases remaining between them. Written as DNA, the CDR3 is TGCGCCAGCAGCCAAGATCTGGACAGCAATCAGCCCCAGCATTTT. Translating gives CASSQDLDSNQPQHF.

The J gene is TRBJ1-3, the V gene TRBV18; D is unresolved. The CDR3 sequence is 13 residues long. CDR1 is KGHSH and CDR2 is LQKENI in the germline V gene. V dropped 7 bases and J dropped 0 bases, with 7 bases sitting between them. CDR3 protein: CASFASSGNTIYF. CDR3 nucleotide sequence: TGTGCCAGCTTCGCGAGCTCTGGAAACACCATATATTTT.

This clonotype was found many times. V is TRBV9 and J is TRBJ2-3; 7 nucleotides line up with TRBD1. The CDR3 sequence is 14 residues long. V gave up 3 bases and J gave up 4 bases; unmatched junction bases: 5. In germline, CDR1 is SGDLS, CDR2 YYNGEE. CDR3 in amino acids: CASSGGQPSDTQYF. CDR3 sequence (DNA): TGTGCCAGCAGCGGGGGACAGCCATCAGATACGCAGTATTTT.

This clonotype was counted ten times or more. The chain is built from TRBV11-2 and TRBJ2-5; 7 positions match TRBD1. CDR1 is SGHAT and CDR2 is FQNNGV in the germline V gene. The CDR3 covers 13 residues. After removal of 0 bases from V and 5 bases from J, the junction contained 0 bases not matched to a gene. The CDR3 protein is CASSLDRGETQYF. CDR3 DNA: TGTGCCAGCAGCTTAGACAGGGGGGAGACCCAGTACTTC.

This chain joins TRBV30 and TRBJ2-2, with D hard to call. CDR3 length: 11 residues. Trimming pared 0 bases from V and 6 bases from J, leaving 2 bases between. The germline gives CDR1 GTSNPN, CDR2 SVGIG (reference sequence). DNA for the CDR3: TGTGCCTGGAGTGTAGCCGGGGAGCTGTTTTTT. Translated: CAWSVAGELFF.

This clonotype was seen ten or more times. V usage is TRBV7-2 and J usage is TRBJ1-1, with D unresolved. The CDR3 totals 16 residues. Germline CDR1 and CDR2: SGHTA and FQGNSA. The V gene lost 4 bases and the J gene lost 1 base, with 16 bases spanning the gap. The CDR3 DNA sequence: TGTGCCAGCAGCTCCGGGAACCGTGTTACGAACACTGAAGCTTTCTTT. It yields the protein CASSSGNRVTNTEAFF.

This clonotype came up a few times. The J gene is TRBJ2-1, the V gene TRBV29-1; perhaps TRBD2 as D (6 bases). There are 15 residues in the CDR3. Trimming left V 3 bases short and J 4 bases short, with 16 bases between. The germline CDR1 and CDR2 sequences are SQVTM and ANQGSEA. The CDR3 reads CSVELDGTPYNEQFF. CDR3 nucleotide sequence: TGCAGCGTTGAGTTGGACGGGACTCCATACAATGAGCAGTTCTTC.

CDR3: CASGLSAGNTIYF. DNA for the CDR3: TGTGCTAGTGGTTTGTCTGCGGGAAACACCATATATTTT. The V and J genes are TRBV12-5 and TRBJ1-3; D unclear. V shed 2 bases and J shed 4 bases, with 6 bases lying between them. This CDR3 has 13 amino acids. CDR1 and CDR2 (germline): LGHNT, FRNRAP.

This clonotype has ten or more counts. This chain joins TRBV27 and TRBJ2-5; weak D call: TRBD2 (6 bases). The V end lost 8 bases, the J end lost 1 base, and 14 bases lay between the germline ends. Germline CDR1 is MNHEY and CDR2 is SMNVEV (reference sequence). This CDR3 spans 14 amino acids. The DNA for the CDR3 is TGTGCCAGCGGGCGGGATTGGCGCCAAGAGACCCAGTACTTC. This codes for CASGRDWRQETQYF.

In this sample, this clonotype turned up many times. The chain combines TRBV11-2 with TRBJ2-5; D is undetermined. V was shortened by 5 bases and J by 5 bases, with 15 bases between the two germline ends. CDR3 length: 14 amino acids. The V gene's germline CDR1 is SGHAT and CDR2 FQNNGV. This chain's CDR3 is CASSLTPLGETQYF. The CDR3 DNA reads as TGTGCCAGCAGCCTGACTCCGCTTGGTGAGACCCAGTACTTC.

The chain employs TRBV7-2 and TRBJ2-1; 15 nucleotides agree with TRBD2. CDR3 length equals 17 residues. From germline, CDR1 is SGHTA and CDR2 FQGNSA. Unmatched junction bases numbered 5, after V lost 0 bases and J lost 8 bases. The CDR3 region has the DNA TGTGCCAGCAGCTTAGCCGGACTAGCGGGGGGGAGGGATGAGCAGTTCTTC. Its protein product is CASSLAGLAGGRDEQFF. The variable domain in full, with the rest retrieved from reference TRBV7-2 and TRBJ2-1, is GAGVSQSPSNKVTEKGKDVELRCDPISGHTALYWYRQSLGQGLEFLIYFQGNSAPDKSGLPSDRFSAERTGGSVSTLTIQRTQQEDSAVYLCASSLAGLAGGRDEQFFGPGTRLTVL.

V gene TRBV9 combines with J gene TRBJ2-5; tentatively, D is TRBD2 (5 bases). The CDR3 runs 15 residues. V was clipped by 0 bases and J by 5 bases, with 14 bases between them. Germline CDR1 and CDR2: SGDLS and YYNGEE. Here the CDR3 reads CASSVDPGIRETQYF. CDR3 in DNA: TGTGCCAGCAGCGTAGACCCGGGAATAAGGGAGACCCAGTACTTC.